This T cell receptor (beta chain) was sequenced for a study of blood T cell repertoires in COVID-19. As for the study in general: Sources were T cells, B-cell-depleted T cells, or PBMCs; the material itself was cDNA or gDNA.

Per the original data handling: Using reference gene primer amplification, nucleated cell counts were estimated. Profiled with immunoSEQ multiplex PCR; TCRdb holds only in-frame clones, not every one. That table furnishes V, J and clone size, whereas the DNA furnished D and trimming. The data contain 130,000 or so clones, around 86% of them singletons. After removal of 4 bases from V and 8 bases from J, the junction contained 8 bases not matched to a gene. This CDR3 contains 14 residues. Germline V gene lookup returns CDR1 MDHEN and CDR2 SYDVKM. The sequenced material came from peripheral blood. The origin of this receptor is a woman in her 70s with COVID-19, enrolled during active disease. This chain joins TRBV28 and TRBJ1-5; 7 nucleotides match TRBD1. This chain's CDR3 is CASSSDRSNKPQHF. In nucleotides, the CDR3 is TGTGCCAGCAGTTCGGACAGGTCTAATAAGCCCCAGCATTTT.